This TCR beta chain came from a study of shared clonotypes between healthy human individuals. Findings and caveats of the study: Of the naive CD4 clonotypes, around 4.7% were shared across several donors. An expected dependence of interdonor clonotype sharing on sequencing depth was noted.

Trimming left V 1 base short and J 0 bases short, with 4 bases between. This CDR3 region has 15 residues. The germline CDR1 and CDR2 sequences are SEHNR and FQNEAQ (reference sequence). Profiling relied on immunoSEQ multiplex PCR, and the TCRdb table lists in-frame clones only, not all of them. The table includes 2 million to 3 million clones, 93% detected once. The sample holds a few counts of this clone. Its specificity is unknown. This TCR derives from a man younger than 30 in good health. Some clones in this sample may be carry-over from other donors' samples. The sequencing sample was made of naive CD4+ T cells from PBMCs. Subset specified: CD45RA+ positively selected. V gene TRBV7-9 combines with J gene TRBJ2-6, with D unresolved. DNA for the CDR3: TGTGCCAGCAGCTTAGTGGCCTCTGGGGCCAACGTCCTGACTTTC. This codes for CASSLVASGANVLTF.